This TCR beta chain was observed in a study of T cells in localized non-small cell lung cancer. Germline-derived CDR1 and CDR2 are MNHEY and SVGAGI. The CDR3 runs 14 residues. TCRdb keeps only in-frame clones here, not all; method: immunoSEQ multiplex PCR. The repertoire holds tens of thousands of clones, with 84% as singletons. The V gene is TRBV6-5, the J gene TRBJ2-7, with D possibly matching TRBD1 (5 bases). This receptor was taken from a female donor older than 55 with stage I lung adenocarcinoma. This sample comprised peripheral blood, obtained before any cancer treatment. DNA of the CDR3: TGTGCTTCCAGGATGGCAGGGCCCTCCTACGAGCAGTACTTC. Its translation: CASRMAGPSYEQYF.